The source of this T cell receptor beta chain is a study of a mutant IDH1 vaccine in newly diagnosed glioma. Study background: Most had both radiotherapy and temozolomide beforehand; others had only one.

Produced via immunoSEQ multiplex PCR; TCRdb's table is partial and in-frame only. The sample yields roughly 32,000 clones, over 70% seen once. Time point here: week 35, safety follow-up. A 20-mer mutant IDH1 peptide at 300 ug was injected subcutaneously with topical imiquimod. Of note for this clone: Its antigen is still unknown.

This sequence originates from a woman younger than 45 with glioma. Some clones in this sample may be carry-over from other donors' samples. The starting material was PBMCs, obtained from a glioma patient whose treatment included an IDH1 peptide vaccine.

CDR3 sequence (DNA): TGTGCCAGCTCACCACCGTCGGGGGCTACGCAGTATTTT. Its translation: CASSPPSGATQYF. The rearrangement joins TRBV18 to TRBJ2-3; D possibly matches TRBD1 or TRBD2 (6 bases each). With 0 bases removed from V and 8 bases from J, the gap between germline ends came to 9 bases. The CDR3 is made up of 13 amino acids. From germline, CDR1 is KGHSH and CDR2 LQKENI.